This T cell receptor (beta chain) was identified during a study of shared T cell receptors in the human thymus. V lost 0 bases, J lost 2 bases, and 5 bases stayed unmatched. The CDR3 totals 17 residues. Germline CDR1 is SNHLY and CDR2 is FYNNEI. This table comes from immunoSEQ multiplex PCR, and its TCRdb copy is limited to in-frame clones, with some not included. The data hold 500,000 to 850,000 clones, with approximately 87% observed a single time. The same data also went into a second study, on human thymus T cells. This second study notes: The sample donors, healthy Finnish infants, were having corrective surgery for congenital heart defects. Corrective heart surgery yielded resections, and these provided the thymus tissue. There appeared to be biased usage of V and J genes in thymic and blood repertoires. Related work found strong thymic repertoire overlap between unrelated individuals.

This sequence joins TRBV2 and TRBJ1-2, with 11 bases that match TRBD1. Sequencing used thymocytes. This TCR derives from a boy under two years old with a congenital heart defect. DNA for the CDR3: TGTGCCAGCAGTGAAGCGCCTCGGACAGGGGGCAACTATGGCTACACCTTC. Protein sequence: CASSEAPRTGGNYGYTF.